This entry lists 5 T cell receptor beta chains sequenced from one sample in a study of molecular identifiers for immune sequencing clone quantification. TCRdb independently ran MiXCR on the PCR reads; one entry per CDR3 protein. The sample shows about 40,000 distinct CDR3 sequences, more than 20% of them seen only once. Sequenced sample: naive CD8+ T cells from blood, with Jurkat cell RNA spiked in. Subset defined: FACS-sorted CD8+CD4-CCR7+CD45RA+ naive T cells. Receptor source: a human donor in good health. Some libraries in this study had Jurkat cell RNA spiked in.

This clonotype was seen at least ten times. The CDR3 loop is CSVERRLNTEAFF. The CDR3 DNA reads TGCAGCGTTGAACGCAGACTGAACACTGAAGCTTTCTTT. The chain combines TRBV29-1 with TRBJ1-1, with no clear D. Germline V gives CDR1 SQVTM, CDR2 ANQGSEA. Between the trimmed V and J ends, which lost 2 bases and 0 bases, there was a span of 7 bases. This CDR3 contains 13 residues.

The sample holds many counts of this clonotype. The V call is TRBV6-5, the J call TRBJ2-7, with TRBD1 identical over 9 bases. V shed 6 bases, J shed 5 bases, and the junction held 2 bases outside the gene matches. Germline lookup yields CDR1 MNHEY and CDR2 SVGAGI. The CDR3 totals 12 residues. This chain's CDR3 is CASSGTGNEQYF. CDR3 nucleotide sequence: TGTGCCAGCAGCGGGACAGGGAACGAGCAGTACTTC.

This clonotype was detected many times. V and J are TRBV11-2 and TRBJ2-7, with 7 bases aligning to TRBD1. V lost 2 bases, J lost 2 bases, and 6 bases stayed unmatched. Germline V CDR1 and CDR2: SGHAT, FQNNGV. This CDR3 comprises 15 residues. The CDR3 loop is CASSLSRGPAYEQYF. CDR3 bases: TGTGCCAGCAGCTTATCAAGGGGGCCCGCCTACGAGCAGTACTTC. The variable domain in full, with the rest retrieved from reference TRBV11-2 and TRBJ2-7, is EAGVAQSPRYKIIEKRQSVAFWCNPISGHATLYWYQQILGQGPKLLIQFQNNGVVDDSQLPKDRFSAERLKGVDSTLKIQPAKLEDSAVYLCASSLSRGPAYEQYFGPGTRLTVT.

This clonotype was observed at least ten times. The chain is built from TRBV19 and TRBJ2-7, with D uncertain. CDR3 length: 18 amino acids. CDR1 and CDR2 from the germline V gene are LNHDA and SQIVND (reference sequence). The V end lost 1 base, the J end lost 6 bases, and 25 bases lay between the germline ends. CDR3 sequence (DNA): TGTGCCAGTAGTATAGGCCCTCCCTCGACGGCGCTGGGTAGCGAGCAGTACTTC. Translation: CASSIGPPSTALGSEQYF.

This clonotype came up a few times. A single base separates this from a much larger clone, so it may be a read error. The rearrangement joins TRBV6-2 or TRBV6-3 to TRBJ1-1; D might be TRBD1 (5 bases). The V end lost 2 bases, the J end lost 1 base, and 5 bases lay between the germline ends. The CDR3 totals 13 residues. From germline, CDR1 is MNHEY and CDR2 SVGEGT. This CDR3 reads CASSYGGNTEAFF. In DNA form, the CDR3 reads TGTGCCAGCAGTTACGGGGGGAACACTGAAGCTTTCTTT.